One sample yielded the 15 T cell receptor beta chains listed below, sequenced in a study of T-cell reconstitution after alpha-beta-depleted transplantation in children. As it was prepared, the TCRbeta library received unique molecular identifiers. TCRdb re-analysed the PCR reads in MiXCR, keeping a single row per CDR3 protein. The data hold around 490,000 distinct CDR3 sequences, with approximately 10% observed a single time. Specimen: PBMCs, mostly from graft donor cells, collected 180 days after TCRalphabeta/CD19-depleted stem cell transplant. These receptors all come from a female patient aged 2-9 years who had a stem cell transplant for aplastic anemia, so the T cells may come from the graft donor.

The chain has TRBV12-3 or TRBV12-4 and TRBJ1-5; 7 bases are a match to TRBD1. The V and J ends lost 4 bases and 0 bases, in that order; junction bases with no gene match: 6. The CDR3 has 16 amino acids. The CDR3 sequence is CASSWAGQFSNQPQHF. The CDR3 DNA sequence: TGTGCCAGCAGTTGGGCGGGACAGTTTAGCAATCAGCCCCAGCATTTT.

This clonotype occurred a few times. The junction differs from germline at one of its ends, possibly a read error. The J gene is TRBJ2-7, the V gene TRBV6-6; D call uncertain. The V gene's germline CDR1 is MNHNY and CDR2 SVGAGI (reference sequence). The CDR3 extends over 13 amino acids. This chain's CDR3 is CASSYSSSATSFF. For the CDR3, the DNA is TGTGCCAGCAGTTACTCGAGCTCCGCTACATCCTTCTTC.

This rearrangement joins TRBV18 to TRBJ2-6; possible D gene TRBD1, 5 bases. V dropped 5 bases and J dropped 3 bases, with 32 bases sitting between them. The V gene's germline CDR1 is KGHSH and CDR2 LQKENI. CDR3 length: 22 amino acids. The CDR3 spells CASSTQNSGANVRSDGANVLTF. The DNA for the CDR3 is TGTGCCAGCTCAACACAGAACTCTGGGGCCAACGTCCGTTCGGATGGGGCCAACGTCCTGACTTTC.

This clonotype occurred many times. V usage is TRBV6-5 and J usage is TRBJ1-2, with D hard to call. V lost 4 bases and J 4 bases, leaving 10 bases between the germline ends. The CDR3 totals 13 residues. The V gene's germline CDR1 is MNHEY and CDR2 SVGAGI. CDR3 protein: CASSLGRAYGYTF. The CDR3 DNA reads TGTGCCAGCAGTTTAGGGCGGGCCTATGGCTACACCTTC.

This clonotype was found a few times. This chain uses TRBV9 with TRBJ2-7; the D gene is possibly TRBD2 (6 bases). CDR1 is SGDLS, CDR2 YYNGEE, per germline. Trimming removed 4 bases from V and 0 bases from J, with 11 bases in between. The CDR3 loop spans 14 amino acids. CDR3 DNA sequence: TGTGCCAGCAGCCCGGGGGACGCCTCCTACGAGCAGTACGTC. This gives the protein CASSPGDASYEQYV.

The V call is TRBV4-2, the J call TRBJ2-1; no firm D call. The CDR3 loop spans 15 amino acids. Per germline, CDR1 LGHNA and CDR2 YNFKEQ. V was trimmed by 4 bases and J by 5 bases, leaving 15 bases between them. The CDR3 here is CASSPGRLENNEQFF. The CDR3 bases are TGTGCCAGCAGCCCAGGACGACTGGAAAACAATGAGCAGTTCTTC.

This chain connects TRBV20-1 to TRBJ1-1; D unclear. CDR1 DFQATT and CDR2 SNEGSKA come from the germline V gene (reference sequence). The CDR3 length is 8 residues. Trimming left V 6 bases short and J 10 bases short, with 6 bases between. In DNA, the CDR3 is TGCAGTGCCCCAGGAGCTTTCTTT. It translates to CSAPGAFF.

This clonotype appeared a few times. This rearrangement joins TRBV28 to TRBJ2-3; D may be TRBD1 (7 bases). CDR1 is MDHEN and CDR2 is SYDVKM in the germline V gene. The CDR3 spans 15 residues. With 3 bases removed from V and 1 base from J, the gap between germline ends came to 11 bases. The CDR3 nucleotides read TGTGCCAGCAGTTTTAGCAGGGGGGGCACAGATACGCAGTATTTT. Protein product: CASSFSRGGTDTQYF.

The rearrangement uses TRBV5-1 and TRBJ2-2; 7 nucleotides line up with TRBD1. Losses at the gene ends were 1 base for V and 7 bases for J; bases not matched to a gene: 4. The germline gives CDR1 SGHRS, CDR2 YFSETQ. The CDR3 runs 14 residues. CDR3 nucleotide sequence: TGCGCCAGCAGCTTGCGACAGGGCAACGGGGAGCTGTTTTTT. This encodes CASSLRQGNGELFF.

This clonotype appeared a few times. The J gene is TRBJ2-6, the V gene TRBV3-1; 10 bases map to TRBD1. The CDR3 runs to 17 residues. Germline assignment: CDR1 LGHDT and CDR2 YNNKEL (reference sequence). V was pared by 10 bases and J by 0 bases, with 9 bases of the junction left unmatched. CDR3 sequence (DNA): TGTGCCAACGGGTACCGGGACAGGGGCTCTGGGGCCAACGTCCTGACTTTC. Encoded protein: CANGYRDRGSGANVLTF.

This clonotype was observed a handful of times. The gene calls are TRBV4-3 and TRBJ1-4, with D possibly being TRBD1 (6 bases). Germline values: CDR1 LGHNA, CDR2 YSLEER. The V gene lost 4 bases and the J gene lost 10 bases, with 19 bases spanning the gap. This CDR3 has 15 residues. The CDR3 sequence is CASSLNRDTVRKLFF. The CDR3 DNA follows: TGCGCCAGCAGCCTAAATAGGGACACGGTGCGAAAACTGTTTTTT.

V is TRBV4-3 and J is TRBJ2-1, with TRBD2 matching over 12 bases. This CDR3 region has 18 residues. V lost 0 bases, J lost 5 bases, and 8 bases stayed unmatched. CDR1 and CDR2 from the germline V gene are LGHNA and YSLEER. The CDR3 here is CASSQDRITSGRHNEQFF. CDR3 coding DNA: TGCGCCAGCAGCCAAGACAGGATTACTAGCGGGAGGCACAATGAGCAGTTCTTC.

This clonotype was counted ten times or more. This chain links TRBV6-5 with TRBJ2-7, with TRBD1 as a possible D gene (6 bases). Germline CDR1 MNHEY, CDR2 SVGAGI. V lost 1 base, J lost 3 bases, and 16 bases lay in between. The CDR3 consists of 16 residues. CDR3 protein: CASSYLVNREIYEQYV. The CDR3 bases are TGTGCCAGCAGTTACTTAGTCAACAGGGAAATCTACGAGCAGTACGTC.

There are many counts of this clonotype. The CDR3 coding sequence is TGTGCCAGCAGTTTATTGGCGGAACCCCCCAAAAACATTCAGTACTTC. Protein: CASSLLAEPPKNIQYF. This chain uses TRBV28 with TRBJ2-4; D is unclear. This CDR3 has 16 residues. Germline CDR1 MDHEN, CDR2 SYDVKM. V was shortened by 1 base and J by 2 bases, with 12 bases between the two germline ends.

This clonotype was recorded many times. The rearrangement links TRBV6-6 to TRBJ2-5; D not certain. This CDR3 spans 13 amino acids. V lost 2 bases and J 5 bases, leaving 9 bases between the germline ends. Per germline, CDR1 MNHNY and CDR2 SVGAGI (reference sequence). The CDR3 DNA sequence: TGTGCCAGCAGTTACGGGTCACTGGAGACCCAGTACTTC. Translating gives CASSYGSLETQYF.